Following are 20 T cell receptor beta chains from one sample sequenced in a study of shared clonotypes between healthy human individuals. Generated by immunoSEQ multiplex PCR, the TCRdb table keeps only in-frame clones and is missing some. Of about 2.4 million clones listed, just over 90% are singletons. Sequencing was done on a sample of naive CD4+ T cells sorted from blood. The subset denotes: CD45RA+ positively selected. The source of these receptors is a man between 18 and 29 years old in good health.

The rearrangement links TRBV6-6 to TRBJ1-5; 7 nucleotides line up with TRBD1. The V gene's germline CDR1 is MNHNY and CDR2 SVGAGI (reference sequence). The J segment lost 1 base and the V segment lost 4 bases, leaving 7 bases of the junction unmatched. The CDR3 spans 16 residues. The CDR3 sequence is CASSSTQGVSNQPQHF. The DNA for the CDR3 is TGTGCCAGCAGTTCGACGCAGGGGGTGAGCAATCAGCCCCAGCATTTT.

The V and J genes are TRBV6-1 and TRBJ1-1, with D unclear. V shed 2 bases and J shed 8 bases, with 15 bases lying between them. CDR1 is MNHNS and CDR2 is SASEGT in the germline V gene. This CDR3 is built from 14 residues. This chain's CDR3 is CASSEYAPDVEAFF. The CDR3 DNA is TGTGCCAGCAGTGAATACGCCCCGGACGTCGAAGCTTTCTTT.

The chain has TRBV5-1 and TRBJ2-2, with D maybe TRBD2 (6 bases). This CDR3 has 17 amino acids. Germline CDR1 reads SGHRS; CDR2 reads YFSETQ. V gave up 0 bases and J gave up 4 bases, with 16 bases separating them. The chain's CDR3 is CASSLANSGVTTGELFF. CDR3 nucleotide sequence: TGCGCCAGCAGCTTGGCCAATTCGGGGGTCACCACCGGGGAGCTGTTTTTT.

The chain recombines TRBV19 with TRBJ2-1, with unresolved D. The ends were cut back, 2 bases at V and 4 bases at J, with 6 bases in the middle. The CDR3 covers 13 residues. From germline, CDR1 is LNHDA and CDR2 SQIVND (reference sequence). The CDR3 nucleotides are TGTGCCAGTAGTATAAACCATTACAATGAGCAGTTCTTC. It is translated as CASSINHYNEQFF.

The rearrangement links TRBV11-3 to TRBJ2-2; D perhaps matches TRBD2 (5 bases). The CDR3 contains 20 residues. V lost 1 base and J 1 base, leaving 22 bases between the germline ends. CDR1 and CDR2 (germline): SGHNT, YENEEA. The CDR3 here is CASSLGLRLGPSGNTGELFF. CDR3 bases: TGTGCCAGCAGCTTAGGACTCAGACTCGGTCCGAGCGGGAACACCGGGGAGCTGTTTTTT.

The chain joins TRBV7-8 to TRBJ1-1; D gene ambiguous. CDR1 SGHVS and CDR2 FQNEAQ come from the germline V gene. Trimming took off 1 base at V and 10 bases at J, with 10 bases between the two ends. This CDR3 region has 12 residues. CDR3 region: CASSLVEGVAFF. The CDR3 DNA follows: TGTGCCAGCAGCTTAGTGGAGGGAGTAGCTTTCTTT.

The chain employs TRBV29-1 and TRBJ2-1; D remains ambiguous. Per germline, CDR1 SQVTM and CDR2 ANQGSEA. This CDR3 is built from 11 residues. Trimming removed 6 bases from V and 5 bases from J, with 8 bases in between. CDR3 protein: CSVNVNNEQFF. The DNA of the CDR3 is TGCAGCGTCAACGTCAACAATGAGCAGTTCTTC.

A single count supports this clone. The gene calls are TRBV5-4 and TRBJ2-3, with D maybe TRBD2 (7 bases). Germline V gene sequence: CDR1 SGHNT, CDR2 YYREEE (reference sequence). V lost 3 bases to trimming and J lost 2 bases, with 13 bases between them. CDR3 length: 15 residues. CDR3 coding DNA: TGTGCCAGCAGCTGGGGGGGGCGGGCCACAGATACGCAGTATTTT. Its translation: CASSWGGRATDTQYF.

In regard to this clone: Other DNA sequences in this specimen translate into the identical CDR3. This chain uses TRBV29-1 with TRBJ2-7; TRBD1 matches 10 bases. V lost 6 bases, J lost 6 bases, and 2 bases stayed unmatched. CDR3 length: 11 residues. CDR1 and CDR2 (germline): SQVTM, ANQGSEA. The CDR3 sequence: CSVGQGREQYF. The CDR3 DNA reads as TGCAGCGTGGGACAGGGGCGCGAGCAGTACTTC.

This sequence joins TRBV25-1 and TRBJ1-4, with TRBD1 identical over 9 bases. Losses at the gene ends were 3 bases for V and 4 bases for J; bases not matched to a gene: 6. The CDR3 runs 16 residues. Germline CDR1 is MGHDK and CDR2 is SYGVNS. The CDR3 reads CASSEGTGSLNEKLFF. As DNA, the CDR3 is TGTGCCAGCAGTGAGGGGACAGGGTCCCTTAATGAAAAACTGTTTTTT.

This chain links TRBV19 with TRBJ2-4; tentatively, D is TRBD1 (7 bases). Trimming left V 5 bases short and J 8 bases short, with 13 bases between. The CDR3 is made up of 13 amino acids. CDR1 is LNHDA, CDR2 SQIVND, per germline (reference sequence). In DNA, the CDR3 is TGTGCCAGTAGTCAGGACAGGAGGGACATTCAGTACTTC. Translated, it gives CASSQDRRDIQYF.

This rearrangement joins TRBV7-2 to TRBJ2-7; TRBD2 matches at 12 bases. Trimming removed 0 bases from V and 2 bases from J; junction bases left unmatched: 2. This CDR3 is built from 16 residues. Looked up from germline, CDR1 is SGHTA and CDR2 is FQGNSA. The CDR3 is CASSLAPSGGAYEQYF. CDR3 in DNA: TGTGCCAGCAGCTTAGCGCCTAGCGGGGGGGCCTACGAGCAGTACTTC.

About this clone itself: Within the sample, other DNA sequences also encode this same CDR3. This chain connects TRBV2 to TRBJ2-5; D gene ambiguous. The CDR3 has 10 residues. Germline loops: CDR1 SNHLY, CDR2 FYNNEI. V lost 8 bases, J lost 2 bases, and 3 bases lay in between. CDR3 coding DNA: TGTGCCAGCGCACAAGAGACCCAGTACTTC. Translating gives CASAQETQYF.

V usage is TRBV28 and J usage is TRBJ2-7; no reliable D call. This CDR3 has 14 residues. From germline, CDR1 is MDHEN and CDR2 SYDVKM. The V end lost 5 bases, the J end lost 5 bases, and 16 bases lay between the germline ends. The CDR3 DNA follows: TGTGCCAGCAGTAACCGGGCCTCAAGGGACGAGCAGTACTTC. Amino acids: CASSNRASRDEQYF.

This clone was counted once. The chain uses TRBV10-2 and TRBJ2-1; TRBD2 aligns across 13 bases. V shed 6 bases, J shed 0 bases, and the junction held 8 bases outside the gene matches. Germline V CDR1 and CDR2: WSHSY, SAAADI. The CDR3 consists of 18 residues. The CDR3 sequence is CASRETSGGPSSYNEQFF. The CDR3 region has the DNA TGCGCCAGCAGGGAGACTAGCGGGGGGCCGAGCTCCTACAATGAGCAGTTCTTC.

The rearrangement joins TRBV9 to TRBJ2-2; TRBD2 agrees at 7 bases. Unmatched junction bases numbered 7, after V lost 4 bases and J lost 4 bases. CDR1 and CDR2 (germline): SGDLS, YYNGEE. The CDR3 is made up of 15 amino acids. CDR3 in DNA: TGTGCCAGCAGCCAGACTAGCTTTACCACCGGGGAGCTGTTTTTT. It codes for CASSQTSFTTGELFF.

The chain is built from TRBV11-1 and TRBJ2-1; 11 nucleotides match TRBD2. The germline V gene has CDR1 SGHAT and CDR2 FQDESV (reference sequence). CDR3 length equals 17 residues. Germline trimming cut 1 base from V and 7 bases from J; bases unmatched to any gene: 9. CDR3 protein: CASSLGLAGPIKNEQFF. The CDR3 DNA sequence: TGTGCCAGCAGCTTAGGACTAGCGGGGCCTATAAAGAATGAGCAGTTCTTC.

The chain recombines TRBV2 with TRBJ2-5; D possibly corresponds to TRBD1 (5 bases). CDR3 size: 13 residues. Trimming stripped 7 bases from V and 5 bases from J, with 14 bases between. From germline, CDR1 is SNHLY and CDR2 FYNNEI. The CDR3: CASTVSRAETQYF. In DNA form, the CDR3 reads TGTGCCAGCACAGTTTCCAGGGCGGAGACCCAGTACTTC.

The chain has TRBV19 and TRBJ2-2; TRBD2 agrees at 12 bases. The CDR3 covers 18 residues. Germline V gene sequence: CDR1 LNHDA, CDR2 SQIVND (reference sequence). The ends lost 1 base at V and 5 bases at J; junction bases unmatched: 8. CDR3 residues: CASSIVLAGGLRTGELFF. In DNA, the CDR3 is TGTGCCAGTAGTATAGTCCTAGCGGGAGGGTTGCGGACCGGGGAGCTGTTTTTT.

The chain links TRBV6-1 to TRBJ1-1; no reliable D call. Germline loops: CDR1 MNHNS, CDR2 SASEGT. Trimming shortened V by 6 bases and J by 4 bases, and 9 bases separated the two germline ends. This CDR3 is 12 amino acids long. CDR3 in DNA: TGTGCCAGCAGCTTAATAGGCACTGAAGCTTTCTTT. Its translation: CASSLIGTEAFF.